Listed below are T cell receptor beta chains from one sample, sequenced in a study of post-analysis software for immune sequencing data. MiXCR, applied by TCRdb to the PCR reads, yields one record per CDR3 protein. The sample gives fewer than 700,000 distinct CDR3 sequences, about 44% of which show up once; roughly 1.8% is in the top ten. The sequencing input was blood. The origin of the receptors is a girl aged 5-17 years with multiple sclerosis. Each CDR3 is given with its conserved first and last residue. D genes are given only for firm matches. Some rows mark clone size as missing; the rest say once, few, many or name a class of expanded clone.

TGCGCCAGCAGCCAAGAATCGACAGCCAGTACTGAAGCTTTCTTT | CASSQESTASTEAFF | TRBV4-1 | . | . | TRBJ1-1
TGTGCCAGCAGAGCAGGGAACCAGCCCCAGCATTTT | CASRAGNQPQHF | TRBV6-5 | . | few | TRBJ1-5
TGTGCCAGCAGCTTATCCCAGCGAGACGAGCAGTACTTC | CASSLSQRDEQYF | TRBV7-8 | . | . | TRBJ2-7
TGTGCCAGCAGCTTGGAACGGGGTTGGGCCGGGGAGCTGTTTTTT | CASSLERGWAGELFF | TRBV5-4 | . | . | TRBJ2-2
TGTGCCAGCAGGATGGGACAGGGCGCCTACGAGCAGTACTTC | CASRMGQGAYEQYF | TRBV6-5 | TRBD1 | few | TRBJ2-7
TGTGCCAGCTGGAAGGGGGGGCGATGGACAGATACGCAGTATTTT | CASWKGGRWTDTQYF | TRBV2 | . | few | TRBJ2-3
TGTGCCAGCAGCATCGGGCTAGCGGTCTACAATGAGCAGTTCTTC | CASSIGLAVYNEQFF | TRBV7-9 | TRBD2 | . | TRBJ2-1
TGCGCCAGCAGTGAGTGGCAAGGGACACCGGTACGCGTGCAGTACTTC | CASSEWQGTPVRVQYF | TRBV10-2 | . | . | TRBJ2-7
TGTGCCAGCAGCTTTGGCCCCGATGAGCAGTTCTTC | CASSFGPDEQFF | TRBV7-9 | . | . | TRBJ2-1
TGTGCCAGCAGCCAATGGGGAGCCAAAAACATTCAGTACTTC | CASSQWGAKNIQYF | TRBV14 | . | few | TRBJ2-4
TGTGCCAGCAGTCCCTCAGGGACAGCCGAAGCTTTCTTT | CASSPSGTAEAFF | TRBV27 | TRBD1 | few | TRBJ1-1
TGTGCCAGCAGCCCTAAAGACAACAGGGGCGAGCAGTACTTC | CASSPKDNRGEQYF | TRBV7-9 | TRBD1 | . | TRBJ2-7
TGTGCCAGCAGCCCTCAGGGGGTTGGTGAGCAGTTCTTC | CASSPQGVGEQFF | TRBV3-1 | TRBD1 | . | TRBJ2-1
TGTAGTGCTAGAGCCGACACGGGACAGGGGGCTGGCGAGCAGTACTTC | CSARADTGQGAGEQYF | TRBV20-1 | TRBD1 | once | TRBJ2-7
TGTGCCAGCAGTTCCGCCAAAGACTATGGCTACACCTTC | CASSSAKDYGYTF | TRBV25-1 | . | few | TRBJ1-2
TGTGCCACCAGTGAAACGAAAAGGACTAGCGGGAGGGCCGAAGATACGCAGTATTTT | CATSETKRTSGRAEDTQYF | TRBV24-1 | TRBD2 | . | TRBJ2-3
TGCAGTGCTAGGGAACTAGTGATTACAGATACGCAGTATTTT | CSARELVITDTQYF | TRBV20-1 | . | . | TRBJ2-3
TGCGCCAGCAGCTCCGGGACTCCCTCCTACAATGGGCAGTTCTTC | CASSSGTPSYNGQFF | TRBV5-1 | . | . | TRBJ2-1
TGTGCCAGCAGCAAAGATACAGGGAGGAGGTCGTATTTT | CASSKDTGRRSYF | TRBV7-2 | . | . | TRBJ2-3
TGTGCCAGCAGCCATCCCTCCGGGACTAGCTACAATGAGCAGTTCTTC | CASSHPSGTSYNEQFF | TRBV3-1 | TRBD2 | . | TRBJ2-1
TGCAGTGCTGAGGGACTAGCGGGCCACAATGAGCAGTTCTTC | CSAEGLAGHNEQFF | TRBV20-1 | TRBD2 | few | TRBJ2-1
TGTGCCAGCAGCTTAGGGGGTCCCCAGGGGAGAGGGGCCAACGTCCTGACTTTC | CASSLGGPQGRGANVLTF | TRBV7-9 | . | . | TRBJ2-6
TGTGCCAGCAGCCCCGACCACGCTGGCTCCTACAATGAGCAGTTCTTC | CASSPDHAGSYNEQFF | TRBV7-8 | . | . | TRBJ2-1
TGTGCCAGCAGTTTAAGCGGGGCGGGGGAGACCCAGTACTTC | CASSLSGAGETQYF | TRBV7-2 | TRBD2 | few | TRBJ2-5
TGCAGTGCTAGTGTAATCAGCACAGATACGCAGTATTTT | CSASVISTDTQYF | TRBV20-1 | . | . | TRBJ2-3
TGCAGTGCTAGAGTTCCGGGACACACTAACTATGGCTACACCTTC | CSARVPGHTNYGYTF | TRBV20-1 | . | . | TRBJ1-2
TGTGCCAGCAGCTTAGCGAGGCTAGCGGGGGGGCTGGAGACCCAGTACTTC | CASSLARLAGGLETQYF | TRBV7-8 | TRBD2 | few | TRBJ2-5
TGTGCCAGCTCACCTCGGTCACCCGGCATAGAGGATGAGCAGTTCTTC | CASSPRSPGIEDEQFF | TRBV18 | . | . | TRBJ2-1
TGCGCCAGCAGCCAAGATTCGGGGCTCCCCTACGAGCAGTACTTC | CASSQDSGLPYEQYF | TRBV4-1 | . | few | TRBJ2-7
TGTGCCACCAGCAGAGATCCCCTACCAGAGCAGTACTTC | CATSRDPLPEQYF | TRBV15 | . | few | TRBJ2-7
TGTGCCATCTTAGGCGTCTCTGGGGCCAACGTCCTGACTTTC | CAILGVSGANVLTF | TRBV7-9 | . | few | TRBJ2-6
TGCGCCAGCAGCTTGGGGACGGACCAGCAGTTCTTC | CASSLGTDQQFF | TRBV5-1 | . | few | TRBJ2-1
TGCAGTGCTAGAGATCCTTGGAGCGGGGGTGGTAATGAGCAGTTCTTC | CSARDPWSGGGNEQFF | TRBV20-1 | TRBD2 | few | TRBJ2-1